This paragraph covers one TCR beta chain sequence. Its target is unknown. Reverse transcription of all isolated RNA meant that expressed TCRB transcripts were sequenced. Profiled with immunoSEQ multiplex PCR; TCRdb holds only in-frame clones, not every one. This table holds 250,000 to 300,000 clones, 14% found once. The CDR3 length is 12 residues. Germline values: CDR1 SNHLY, CDR2 FYNNEI. Trimming removed 4 bases from V and 2 bases from J, with 5 bases in between. The data stem from a study of beta chain features in type 1 diabetes. Whole-study findings and limits: Insertion counts at VDJ junctions were lower in type 1 diabetes patients, who also showed more deletions there. The study found moderately but significantly shorter TCRB CDR3s in all four CD4+ subsets of Type 1 diabetes patients.

V usage is TRBV2 and J usage is TRBJ2-5; D is ambiguous. The sample comprised naive CD4+ T cells from blood. This sequence originates from a man in his thirties or forties with type 1 diabetes. CDR3 nucleotides: TGTGCCAGCAGTGTGAGTCAAGAGACCCAGTACTTC. The encoded protein is CASSVSQETQYF. The complete variable domain, with remaining parts taken from reference TRBV2 and TRBJ2-5, reads EPEVTQTPSHQVTQMGQEVILRCVPISNHLYFYWYRQILGQKVEFLVSFYNNEISEKSEIFDDQFSVERPDGSNFTLKIRSTKLEDSAMYFCASSVSQETQYFGPGTRLLVL.